Listed below are T cell receptor beta chains from one sample, sequenced in a study of neurological immune-mediated disorders. TCRdb itself ran the 5' RACE reads through MiXCR, one entry per CDR3 protein. Of 75,000 to 85,000 distinct CDR3 sequences in the sample, 17% are singletons; the top ten hold 15% to 19%. Sequenced input: PBMCs. The source of these receptors is a woman in her forties in good health. Each CDR3 is given with its conserved first and last residue. D genes are given only for firm matches. Clone size, where shown, is once, few, many, or a class for clones that have expanded.

j_call | clone_size | v_call | d_call | cdr3_aa | cdr3_nt
TRBJ1-3 | many | TRBV4-3 | . | CASSRTSSRGNTIYF | TGCGCCAGCAGCCGTACATCCTCGAGAGGAAACACCATATATTTT
TRBJ2-1 | many | TRBV12-3/TRBV12-4 | . | CASSPEGLGLSYNEQFF | TGTGCCAGCAGTCCCGAAGGGTTAGGACTATCCTACAATGAGCAGTTCTTC
TRBJ1-1 | once | TRBV10-1 | . | CASSEGRDTEAFF | TGCGCCAGCAGTGAGGGGAGGGACACTGAAGCTTTCTTT
TRBJ2-6 | . | TRBV7-6 | . | CASGTGRSSGANVLTF | TGTGCCAGTGGGACGGGACGCAGCTCTGGGGCCAACGTCCTGACTTTC
TRBJ2-7 | many | TRBV15 | . | CATSRVLAATYEQYF | TGTGCCACCAGCAGAGTTTTGGCAGCCACCTACGAGCAGTACTTC
TRBJ2-1 | many | TRBV2 | . | CASSRDVEEQFF | TGTGCCAGCAGTCGGGACGTGGAAGAGCAGTTCTTC
TRBJ1-3 | . | TRBV20-1 | . | CSALPDGSGNTIYF | TGCAGTGCTCTCCCGGACGGCTCTGGAAACACCATATATTTT
TRBJ2-7 | many | TRBV15 | TRBD1 | CATSRARQGSSYEQYF | TGTGCCACCAGCAGAGCACGACAGGGGAGCTCCTACGAGCAGTACTTC
TRBJ2-5 | many | TRBV20-1 | TRBD2 | CSAPVSGGAETQYF | TGCAGTGCGCCGGTTAGCGGGGGGGCGGAGACCCAGTACTTC
TRBJ2-5 | . | TRBV25-1 | . | CASSESGETQYF | TGTGCCAGCAGTGAGAGTGGCGAGACCCAGTACTTC
TRBJ2-1 | . | TRBV25-1 | . | CASSPWGDYNEQFF | TGTGCCAGCAGCCCCTGGGGGGACTACAATGAGCAGTTCTTC
TRBJ1-2 | many | TRBV12-3/TRBV12-4 | . | CASSVGYYGYTF | TGTGCCAGCAGTGTCGGTTACTATGGCTACACCTTC
TRBJ2-2 | many | TRBV10-3 | . | CAITRDVANTGELFF | TGTGCCATCACTAGGGACGTCGCGAACACCGGGGAGCTGTTTTTT
TRBJ2-2 | few | TRBV20-1 | . | CSARDPIGGPDTGELFF | TGCAGTGCTAGAGACCCAATCGGGGGGCCCGACACCGGGGAGCTGTTTTTT
TRBJ2-1 | . | TRBV20-1 | TRBD1 | CSVQGLYRGLSYNEQFF | TGCAGTGTACAGGGTTTGTACAGGGGCCTTTCCTACAATGAGCAGTTCTTC
TRBJ2-1 | many | TRBV5-1 | . | CASSLPPHSVDNEQFF | TGCGCCAGCAGCCTCCCCCCTCATTCGGTGGACAATGAGCAGTTCTTC